Reported below is one TCR beta chain. Method: immunoSEQ multiplex PCR; TCRdb's copy keeps in-frame clones and lacks some. The table records around 230,000 clones, 88% of them present only once. CDR3 length equals 16 residues. CDR1 and CDR2 from the germline V gene are SGHRS and YFSETQ. Deletions cut 1 base from V and 0 bases from J, with 10 bases between. These data are taken from a study of blood T cell repertoires in COVID-19. This rearrangement joins TRBV5-1 to TRBJ1-4; D gene unclear. This sequence originates from a woman in her twenties or thirties who had recovered from COVID-19. Sequenced: PBMCs or T cells enriched from blood (not recorded which). CDR3 DNA: TGCGCCAGCAGCTTGCTCCCCGGGACAACTAATGAAAAACTGTTTTTT. Amino acid sequence: CASSLLPGTTNEKLFF.